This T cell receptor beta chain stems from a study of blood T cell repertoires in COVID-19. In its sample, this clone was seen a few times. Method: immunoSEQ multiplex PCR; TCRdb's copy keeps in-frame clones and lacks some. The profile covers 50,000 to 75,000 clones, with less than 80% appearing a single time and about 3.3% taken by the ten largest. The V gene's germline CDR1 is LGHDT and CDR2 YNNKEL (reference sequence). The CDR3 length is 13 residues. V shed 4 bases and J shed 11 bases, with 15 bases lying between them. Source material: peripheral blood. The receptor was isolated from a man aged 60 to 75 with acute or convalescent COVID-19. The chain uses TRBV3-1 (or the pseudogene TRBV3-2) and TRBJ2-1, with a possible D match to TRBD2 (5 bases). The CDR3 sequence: CASSLTSRGKQFF. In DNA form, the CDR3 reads TGTGCCAGCAGCCTTACTAGTCGTGGTAAGCAGTTCTTC.